This TCR beta chain was observed in a study of T cell responses to AZD1222 COVID-19 vaccine. Notes on the study in general: CD4 TCRs linked to vaccination spanned spike, dominating at 160-218 and 743-854. Just a handful of AZD1222 recipients tested seropositive at baseline. An increase in Spike-specific TCR breadth and depth was observed after two AZD1222 doses.

CDR1 and CDR2 from the germline V gene are SQVTM and ANQGSEA. The V gene lost 4 bases and the J gene lost 6 bases, with 11 bases spanning the gap. The CDR3 consists of 12 residues. Second-dose intervals near 4 or 12 weeks were combined. The repertoire was sequenced with immunoSEQ multiplex PCR; TCRdb's copy has only in-frame clones and lacks some. Of approximately 190,000 clones listed, approximately 95% were seen once; the top ten hold roughly 1%. About this clone itself: Its antigen remains unidentified.

The sample was peripheral blood, taken 28 days after the second AZD1222 dose. The gene calls are TRBV29-1 and TRBJ2-3; D not certain. The source is an adult who received the AZD1222 COVID-19 vaccine. CDR3 sequence reads: CSVVQPGDTQYF. CDR3 in DNA: TGCAGCGTTGTTCAACCGGGTGATACGCAGTATTTT.